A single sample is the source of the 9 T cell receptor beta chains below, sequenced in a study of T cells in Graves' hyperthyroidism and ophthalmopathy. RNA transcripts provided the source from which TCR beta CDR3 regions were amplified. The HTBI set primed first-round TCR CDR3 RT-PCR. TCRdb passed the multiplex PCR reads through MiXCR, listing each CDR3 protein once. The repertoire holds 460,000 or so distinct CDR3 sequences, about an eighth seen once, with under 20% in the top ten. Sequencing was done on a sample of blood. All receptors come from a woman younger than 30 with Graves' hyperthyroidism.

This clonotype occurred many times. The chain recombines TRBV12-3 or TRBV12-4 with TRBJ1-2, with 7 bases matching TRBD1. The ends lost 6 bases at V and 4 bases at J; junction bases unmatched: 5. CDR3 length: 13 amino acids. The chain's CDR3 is CASSLGQAYGYTF. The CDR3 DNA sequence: TGTGCCAGCAGCCTCGGACAGGCCTATGGCTACACCTTC.

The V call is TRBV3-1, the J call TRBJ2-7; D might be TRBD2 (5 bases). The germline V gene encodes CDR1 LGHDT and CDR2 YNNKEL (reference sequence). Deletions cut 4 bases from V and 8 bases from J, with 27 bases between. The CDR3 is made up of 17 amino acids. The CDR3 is CASSPTRRTTTEGKQYF. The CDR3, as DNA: TGTGCCAGCAGCCCTACCCGCAGGACCACAACTGAGGGCAAGCAGTACTTC.

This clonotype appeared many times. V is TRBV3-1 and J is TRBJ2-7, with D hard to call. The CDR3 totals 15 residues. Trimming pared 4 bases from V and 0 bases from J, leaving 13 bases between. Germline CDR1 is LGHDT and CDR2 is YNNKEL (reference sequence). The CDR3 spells CASSPLGGLSYEQYF. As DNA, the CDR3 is TGTGCCAGCAGCCCCCTGGGCGGCCTCTCCTACGAGCAGTACTTC.

The CDR3 DNA follows: TGTGCCAGCAGTTTATCGGGCGGGGGAAACACCATATATTTT. Translated, it gives CASSLSGGGNTIYF. The chain recombines TRBV12-3 or TRBV12-4 with TRBJ1-3, with D uncertain. This CDR3 has 14 amino acids. V was clipped by 2 bases and J by 4 bases, with 9 bases between them.

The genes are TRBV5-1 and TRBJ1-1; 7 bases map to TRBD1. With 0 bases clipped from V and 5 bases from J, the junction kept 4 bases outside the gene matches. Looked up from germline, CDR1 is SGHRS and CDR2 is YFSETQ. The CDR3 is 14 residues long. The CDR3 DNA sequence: TGCGCCAGCAGCTTGGGACAGGGATGGACTGAAGCTTTCTTT. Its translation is CASSLGQGWTEAFF.

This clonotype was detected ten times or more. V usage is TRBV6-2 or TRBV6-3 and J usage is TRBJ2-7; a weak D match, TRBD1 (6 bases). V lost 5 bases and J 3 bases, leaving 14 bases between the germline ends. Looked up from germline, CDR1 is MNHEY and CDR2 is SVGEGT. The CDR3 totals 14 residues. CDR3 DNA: TGTGCCAGCAGTCCCGTCCGGGACAACTACGAGCAGTACGTC. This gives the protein CASSPVRDNYEQYV.

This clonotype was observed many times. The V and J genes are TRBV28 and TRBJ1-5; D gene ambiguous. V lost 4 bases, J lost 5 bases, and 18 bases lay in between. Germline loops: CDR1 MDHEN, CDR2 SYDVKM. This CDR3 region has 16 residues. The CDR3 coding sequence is TGTGCCAGCAGTTCCCTCGGGCGGCTGAGGGATCAGCCCCAGCATTTT. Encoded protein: CASSSLGRLRDQPQHF.

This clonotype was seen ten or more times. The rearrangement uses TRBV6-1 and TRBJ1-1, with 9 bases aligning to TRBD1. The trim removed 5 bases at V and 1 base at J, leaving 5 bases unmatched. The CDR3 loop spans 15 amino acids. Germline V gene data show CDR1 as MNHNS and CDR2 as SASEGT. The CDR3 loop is CASSKQGARNTEAFF. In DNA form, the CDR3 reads TGTGCCAGCAGTAAACAGGGGGCGCGGAACACTGAAGCTTTCTTT.

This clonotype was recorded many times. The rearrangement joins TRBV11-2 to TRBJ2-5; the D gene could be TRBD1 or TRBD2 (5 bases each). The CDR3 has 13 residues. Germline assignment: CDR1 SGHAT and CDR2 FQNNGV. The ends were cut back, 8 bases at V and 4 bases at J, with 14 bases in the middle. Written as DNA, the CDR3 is TGTGCCAGCGCTAGGGACCGAGCAGAGACCCAGTACTTC. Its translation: CASARDRAETQYF. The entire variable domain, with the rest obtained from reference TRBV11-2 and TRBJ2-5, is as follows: EAGVAQSPRYKIIEKRQSVAFWCNPISGHATLYWYQQILGQGPKLLIQFQNNGVVDDSQLPKDRFSAERLKGVDSTLKIQPAKLEDSAVYLCASARDRAETQYFGPGTRLLVL.